The next 18 T cell receptor beta chains were all read from a single sample in a study of blood T cell repertoires in COVID-19. The assay was immunoSEQ multiplex PCR, and TCRdb's table has in-frame clones only and misses some. The profile shows around 170,000 clones, 89% of them singletons. Sequencing was performed on peripheral blood. The receptors here all came from a man aged 18-30 years who had recovered from COVID-19.

This clone was seen once. V gene TRBV14 combines with J gene TRBJ1-2, with D perhaps TRBD1 (6 bases). CDR3 size: 14 residues. Germline-derived CDR1 and CDR2 are SGHDN and FVKESK. The V end lost 2 bases, the J end lost 4 bases, and 11 bases lay between the germline ends. The CDR3 loop is CASSQQGHGYGYTF. Written as DNA, the CDR3 is TGTGCCAGCAGCCAACAGGGGCATGGCTATGGCTACACCTTC.

This sequence joins TRBV2 and TRBJ1-2; D is undetermined. The germline V gene has CDR1 SNHLY and CDR2 FYNNEI. The CDR3 is 12 amino acids. The V end was cut by 11 bases, the J end by 0 bases, with 10 bases between. CDR3 nucleotide sequence: TGTGCCTCCAGTCTCGCTAACTATGGCTACACCTTC. Protein: CASSLANYGYTF.

J is TRBJ1-4 and V is TRBV18; D remains ambiguous. Germline-derived CDR1 and CDR2 are KGHSH and LQKENI. The V gene lost 5 bases and the J gene lost 2 bases, with 12 bases spanning the gap. This CDR3 is built from 15 residues. CDR3 amino acids: CASSSQRPTNEKLFF. The CDR3 DNA reads as TGTGCCAGCTCATCCCAGAGGCCTACTAATGAAAAACTGTTTTTT.

The chain is built from TRBV11-2 and TRBJ2-7; 8 positions match TRBD2. The length of the CDR3 is 16 residues. The junction had 14 bases not matched to a gene; V was cut back by 7 bases and J by 3 bases. From germline, CDR1 is SGHAT and CDR2 FQNNGV. In nucleotides, the CDR3 is TGTGCCAGCACCCTTAGGTACGGGAGGGCTGACTACGAGCAGTACTTC. Its translation: CASTLRYGRADYEQYF.

This chain links TRBV7-6 with TRBJ2-7; 8 bases align to TRBD1. The trim removed 2 bases at V and 2 bases at J, leaving 8 bases unmatched. This CDR3 is 16 amino acids long. The germline gives CDR1 SGHVS, CDR2 FNYEAQ. The DNA for the CDR3 is TGTGCCAGCAGCTTAAACCCGGGACAGGTACCCTACGAGCAGTACTTC. Protein: CASSLNPGQVPYEQYF.

This rearrangement joins TRBV6-6 to TRBJ2-7; 9 bases agree with TRBD1. The CDR3 contains 15 residues. The trim removed 0 bases at V and 3 bases at J, leaving 3 bases unmatched. Germline CDR1 MNHNY, CDR2 SVGAGI (reference sequence). In DNA form, the CDR3 reads TGTGCCAGCAGTTACTCAACAGGGGGCGTCTACGAGCAGTACTTC. It encodes CASSYSTGGVYEQYF.

The chain recombines TRBV28 with TRBJ2-1; 7 bases agree with TRBD1. The CDR3 is 11 amino acids. Per germline, CDR1 MDHEN and CDR2 SYDVKM. V dropped 2 bases and J dropped 12; count of bases not matched to a gene: 1. The CDR3 nucleotides are TGTGCCAGCAGTTTAAGGACAGGGCAGTTCTTC. Residues: CASSLRTGQFF. Combining the CDR3 with reference TRBV28 and TRBJ2-1 gives the whole variable domain DVKVTQSSRYLVKRTGEKVFLECVQDMDHENMFWYRQDPGLGLRLIYFSYDVKMKEKGDIPEGYSVSREKKERFSLILESASTNQTSMYLCASSLRTGQFFGPGTRLTVL.

This clone was counted only a few times. This chain joins TRBV23-1 and TRBJ2-1, with unresolved D. Being an ORF, TRBV23-1 has a function that is uncertain. V shed 0 bases and J shed 2 bases, with 11 bases lying between them. The CDR3 loop spans 16 amino acids. The CDR3 DNA sequence: TGCGCCAGCAGTCAATCGACCGGGTTCCCCTACAATGAGCAGTTCTTC. Its translation is CASSQSTGFPYNEQFF.

The chain uses TRBV29-1 and TRBJ2-5; 9 nucleotides agree with TRBD1. The V segment lost 4 bases and the J segment 5 bases; nucleotides outside the gene matches: 5. The CDR3 spans 13 residues. Germline assignment: CDR1 SQVTM and CDR2 ANQGSEA. CDR3 nucleotides: TGCAGCGTTGGAACAGGGGGCGGTGAGACCCAGTACTTC. It yields the protein CSVGTGGGETQYF.

V is TRBV7-3 and J is TRBJ2-3, with D perhaps matching TRBD2 (6 bases). The V gene's germline CDR1 is SGHTA and CDR2 FQGTGA. This CDR3 contains 12 residues. The V and J ends lost 5 bases and 4 bases respectively, with 7 bases between them. The chain's CDR3 is CASSPGADTQYF. The CDR3 DNA sequence: TGTGCCAGCAGCCCGGGAGCAGATACGCAGTATTTT.

The chain links TRBV6-5 to TRBJ1-6, with D hard to call. CDR3 size: 14 residues. V lost 6 bases and J 7 bases, leaving 13 bases between the germline ends. Germline V lookup: CDR1 MNHEY, CDR2 SVGAGI. CDR3 amino acids: CASRAVTLNSPLHF. CDR3 sequence (DNA): TGTGCCAGCAGGGCAGTAACCTTAAATTCACCCCTCCACTTT.

The chain combines TRBV7-3 with TRBJ2-7; TRBD1 is a possible D gene (6 bases). The CDR3 has 15 residues. In germline, CDR1 is SGHTA, CDR2 FQGTGA. V lost 2 bases to trimming and J lost 0 bases, with 11 bases between them. Here the CDR3 DNA reads TGTGCCAGCAGCTTACAGGGGTCCTACTCCTACGAGCAGTACTTC. Translating it yields CASSLQGSYSYEQYF.

The CDR3 sequence is CASSQATLVYEQFF. In DNA, the CDR3 is TGTGCCAGCAGCCAAGCGACCCTAGTTTATGAGCAGTTCTTC. This chain connects TRBV3-1 (or the pseudogene TRBV3-2) to TRBJ2-1, with no clear D. The ends were cut back, 1 base at V and 8 bases at J, with 12 bases in the middle. Germline-derived CDR1 and CDR2 are LGHDT and YNNKEL (reference sequence). The CDR3 has 14 residues.

The V and J genes are TRBV4-1 and TRBJ2-7, with no clear D. Germline-derived CDR1 and CDR2 are MGHRA and YSYEKL. V gave up 5 bases and J gave up 2 bases, with 4 bases separating them. The CDR3 runs to 11 residues. CDR3 in amino acids: CASSSAYEQYF. The CDR3 region has the DNA TGCGCCAGCAGCTCCGCCTACGAGCAGTACTTC.

This rearrangement joins TRBV9 to TRBJ2-1; D may be TRBD2 (7 bases). CDR3 length equals 16 residues. Germline lookup yields CDR1 SGDLS and CDR2 YYNGEE. V lost 6 bases and J 6 bases, leaving 22 bases between the germline ends. The CDR3, as DNA: TGTGCCAGCACCGCTCTGAGTGGGAGGGGGTCCAATGAGCAGTTCTTC. Translated: CASTALSGRGSNEQFF.

The chain carries TRBV5-1 and TRBJ1-6, with 12 bases that match TRBD1. The CDR3 length is 14 residues. Trimming removed 4 bases from V and 10 bases from J; junction bases left unmatched: 3. In germline, CDR1 is SGHRS, CDR2 YFSETQ. In DNA, the CDR3 is TGCGCCAGCAGCCCGGGACAGGGGGCCTCACCCCTCCACTTT. This translates into CASSPGQGASPLHF.

The V and J genes are TRBV9 and TRBJ1-1; no clear D gene. The CDR3 totals 13 residues. Germline CDR1 reads SGDLS; CDR2 reads YYNGEE. V was shortened by 1 base and J by 10 bases, with 14 bases between the two germline ends. The CDR3 sequence is CASSVISSRVAFF. The CDR3 nucleotides are TGTGCCAGCAGCGTAATCTCGAGTCGGGTAGCTTTCTTT. The whole variable domain, remainder taken from reference TRBV9 and TRBJ1-1, is DSGVTQTPKHLITATGQRVTLRCSPRSGDLSVYWYQQSLDQGLQFLIQYYNGEERAKGNILERFSAQQFPDLHSELNLSSLELGDSALYFCASSVISSRVAFFGQGTRLTVV.

The chain couples TRBV27 to TRBJ2-6, with 7 bases aligning to TRBD2. The CDR3 sequence is 15 residues long. Germline V lookup: CDR1 MNHEY, CDR2 SMNVEV (reference sequence). Germline trimming cut 10 bases from V and 0 bases from J; bases unmatched to any gene: 6. The CDR3 loop reads CATGGFSSGANVLTF. The CDR3, as DNA: TGTGCCACGGGGGGATTCTCCTCTGGGGCCAACGTCCTGACTTTC.